The 21 T cell receptor beta chains in this list originate from one sample, sequenced in a study of tumor-infiltrating lymphocytes in primary liver carcinoma. Starting from approximately 500 ng of total RNA, TCR beta cDNA was produced with a primer in the constant region. Three nested multiplex PCR rounds, a slightly modified ARM-PCR method, built the TCR beta libraries. Researchers ran the first two PCR rounds for roughly 11 cycles each with TRBV1-TRBV30 forward primers and a C-beta reverse primer. TCRdb called the multiplex PCR reads again in MiXCR, with one record for every CDR3 protein. The sample contains 300,000 to 350,000 distinct CDR3 sequences, approximately 64% of which appear only once. The researchers obtained blood RNA from unsorted whole blood and also extracted germline DNA. Sequenced input: peripheral blood. The receptor source for this set is a man in his forties with primary liver carcinoma and hepatitis B virus infection.

Details on this clonotype: This may be a read error, as it is one base from a much larger clone. V is TRBV6-1 and J is TRBJ2-2, with 9 bases that match TRBD1. Germline V CDR1 and CDR2: MNHNS, SASEGT. This CDR3 contains 16 residues. V was pared by 4 bases and J by 4 bases, with 7 bases of the junction left unmatched. The CDR3 here is CASSVYRGRVTGELFF. The DNA of the CDR3 is TGTGCCAGCAGTGTATACAGGGGGCGGGTCACCGGGGAGCTGTTTTTT.

This clonotype has just a few counts. Since the CDR3 does not end with the conserved phenylalanine or tryptophan, this likely comes from a read error. The rearrangement uses TRBV11-1 and TRBJ1-6, with D hard to call. The CDR3 sequence is 12 residues long. Germline V CDR1 and CDR2: SGHAT, FQDESV (reference sequence). The CDR3 nucleotides read TGTGCCAACAGCTTGGAGAATTCACCCCTCCACTAT. This sequence encodes CANSLENSPLHY.

The chain combines TRBV7-9 with TRBJ2-1, with 8 positions matching TRBD2. CDR1 is SEHNR and CDR2 is FQNEAQ in the germline V gene (reference sequence). CDR3 length: 14 amino acids. Trimming at V came to 6 bases and at J to 4 bases, leaving 5 bases not matched to a gene. CDR3 DNA: TGTGCCAGCAGTCGGGCTAGCGGGTACAATGAGCAGTTCTTC. It translates to CASSRASGYNEQFF.

Remarks on this clonotype: A much larger clone is a single base away; this may be a read error. The gene calls are TRBV5-4 and TRBJ2-2; D is perhaps TRBD1 or TRBD2 (5 bases each). The CDR3 extends over 16 amino acids. CDR1 and CDR2 from the germline V gene are SGHNT and YYREEE (reference sequence). The germline V and J ends were trimmed by 5 bases and 1 base, with 15 bases remaining between them. The CDR3 DNA reads as TGTGCCAGCAGAGGGACCCGAGGGCAGAACACCGGGGAGCTGTTTTTT. It is translated as CASRGTRGQNTGELFF.

This clonotype came up a few times. The rearrangement uses TRBV6-1 and TRBJ1-1; D unclear. The germline gives CDR1 MNHNS, CDR2 SASEGT. The CDR3 runs to 13 residues. The V end was cut by 2 bases, the J end by 6 bases, with 10 bases between. The chain's CDR3 is CASSEWTPPEAFF. CDR3 DNA: TGTGCCAGCAGTGAATGGACTCCACCTGAAGCTTTCTTT.

About this clonotype itself: A much larger clonotype is one base distant, so this may be a read error. The chain joins TRBV12-3 or TRBV12-4 to TRBJ2-4, with TRBD2 matching 9 bases. The CDR3 is 15 residues long. CDR3 protein: CASSLAGVAKNIEYF. CDR3 sequence (DNA): TGTGCCAGCAGCTTAGCGGGAGTTGCAAAAAACATTGAGTACTTC.

In regard to this clonotype: One end of the junction does not line up with germline, which may come from a read error. The gene calls are TRBV11-1 and TRBJ2-6; the D is unclear. Looked up from germline, CDR1 is SGHAT and CDR2 is FQDESV (reference sequence). The CDR3 extends over 15 amino acids. As DNA, the CDR3 is TGTGCCAGCAGCTCCGTGTACTCTTGGGCCAACGTCCTGACTTTC. Translating gives CASSSVYSWANVLTF.

As regards this clonotype: This may be a read error: a much more frequent sequence differs by one nucleotide. The chain employs TRBV10-3 and TRBJ2-3; no clear D. Trimming cost V 10 bases and J 2 bases, with 7 bases left between them. The CDR3 is made up of 11 amino acids. Germline V gene lookup returns CDR1 ENHRY and CDR2 SYGVKD. Here the CDR3 DNA reads TGTGCCACATTGAACACAGATACGCAGTATTTT. Amino acid sequence: CATLNTDTQYF.

With respect to this clonotype: This may arise from a read error, as a much more abundant clone is one base away. The CDR3 nucleotides read TGTGCCAGCAGTTACCCCAATGGAAACACCATATATTTT. Translated: CASSYPNGNTIYF. The chain employs TRBV6-6 and TRBJ1-3; no reliable D call. The V end was cut by 2 bases, the J end by 3 bases, with 5 bases between. The CDR3 is made up of 13 amino acids. The germline V gene encodes CDR1 MNHNY and CDR2 SVGAGI (reference sequence).

The chain has TRBV7-9 and TRBJ2-7; possibly TRBD1 for D (6 bases). V lost 11 bases to trimming and J lost 4 bases, with 15 bases between them. Per germline, CDR1 SEHNR and CDR2 FQNEAQ (reference sequence). The CDR3 has 12 amino acids. The CDR3 spells CACIWTDYEQYF. DNA of the CDR3: TGTGCCTGCATCTGGACAGATTACGAGCAGTACTTC.

This clonotype was seen a few times. This sequence joins TRBV6-1 and TRBJ2-7; TRBD2 aligns across 9 bases. Germline CDR1 and CDR2: MNHNS and SASEGT. V lost 4 bases to trimming and J lost 5 bases; unmatched junction nucleotides: 12. This CDR3 is built from 16 residues. The CDR3 nucleotides read TGTGCCAGCAGTGGAAAAGCTAGCGGGACTTGGGACGAGCAGTACTTC. It translates to CASSGKASGTWDEQYF.

This clonotype was found a few times. The chain carries TRBV10-3 and TRBJ2-7; no firm D call. This CDR3 is 14 amino acids long. Germline V gene lookup returns CDR1 ENHRY and CDR2 SYGVKD. V gave up 3 bases and J gave up 4 bases, with 13 bases separating them. The CDR3 protein is CAISEAIGVYEQYF. The CDR3, as DNA: TGTGCCATCAGTGAAGCAATCGGAGTGTACGAGCAGTACTTC.

This clonotype was detected once. The junction differs from germline at one of its ends, possibly a read error. The chain recombines TRBV11-2 with TRBJ2-3, with 11 bases fitting TRBD1. The CDR3 covers 17 residues. Germline lookup yields CDR1 SGHAT and CDR2 FQNNGV. CDR3 amino acids: CVSSPWTGGRETDTQYF. CDR3 DNA: TGTGTCAGCAGCCCCTGGACAGGGGGCCGTGAAACAGATACGCAGTATTTT.

Notes on this clonotype: The final CDR3 position lacks the conserved phenylalanine or tryptophan, pointing to a likely read error. Because the CDR3's place on the DNA is in doubt, the DNA is left out and the CDR3 is given as listed by TCRdb. The chain recombines TRBV11-2 with TRBJ2-7. Germline values: CDR1 SGHAT, CDR2 FQNNGV. Counting both end residues, the CDR3 totals 11 amino acids. The CDR3 region is CATSLNDENYY.

On this clonotype: This clone may be a read error of a much larger clone one base away. This chain joins TRBV12-3 or TRBV12-4 and TRBJ2-3; no clear D. V lost 11 bases to trimming and J lost 1 base, with 10 bases between them. This CDR3 has 12 residues. CDR3 DNA sequence: TGTGCCTGCGTTGACGGCACAGATACGCAGTATTTT. Amino acid sequence: CACVDGTDTQYF.

The CDR3 region is CASSTTADTQYF. CDR3 DNA sequence: TGTGCCAGCAGCACGACCGCTGATACGCAGTATTTT. The V call is TRBV12-3 or TRBV12-4, the J call TRBJ2-3; D is ambiguous. The germline V and J ends were trimmed by 6 bases and 6 bases, with 10 bases remaining between them. The CDR3 consists of 12 residues.

V and J are TRBV6-1 and TRBJ1-5; D is perhaps TRBD1 (5 bases). The CDR3 spans 17 residues. Germline CDR1 MNHNS, CDR2 SASEGT. The ends were cut back, 2 bases at V and 2 bases at J, with 16 bases in the middle. CDR3 amino acids: CASSEKGQGWRNQPQHF. CDR3 in DNA: TGTGCCAGCAGTGAAAAGGGGCAAGGGTGGCGCAATCAGCCCCAGCATTTT.

This clonotype was seen repeatedly, ten times or more. The gene calls are TRBV6-1 and TRBJ2-3; 7 bases line up with TRBD2. With 7 bases clipped from V and 3 bases from J, the junction kept 10 bases outside the gene matches. The germline V gene encodes CDR1 MNHNS and CDR2 SASEGT. This CDR3 has 15 residues. The CDR3 DNA reads as TGTGCCAGCACGTCTGCAGCGGGGAAAACAGATACGCAGTATTTT. This encodes CASTSAAGKTDTQYF.

At least ten counts were recorded for this clonotype. The chain uses TRBV11-2 and TRBJ2-5; the D is unclear. V was cut by 5 bases and J by 4 bases, with 14 bases left in between. CDR1 SGHAT and CDR2 FQNNGV come from the germline V gene. The CDR3 runs 14 residues. CDR3 nucleotides: TGTGCCAGCAGCCTTGTATCTATCGCAGAGACCCAGTACTTC. Translating gives CASSLVSIAETQYF.

As to this clonotype: In this CDR3 the conserved last residue, phenylalanine or tryptophan, is missing, so a read error is likely. The DNA is omitted, as the CDR3 cannot be located on it reliably, and the CDR3 follows TCRdb's listing. This rearrangement joins TRBV4-1 to TRBJ2-7; TRBD2 is the table's D call and was not checked against the DNA. With termini counted, the CDR3 has 15 amino acids. CDR1 is MGHRA and CDR2 is YSYEKL in the germline V gene. The CDR3 here is CASSQEEREGYEQYL.

The chain combines TRBV14 with TRBJ2-1; TRBD2 agrees at 9 bases. The CDR3 runs 18 residues. The germline V gene has CDR1 SGHDN and CDR2 FVKESK. After removal of 0 bases from V and 3 bases from J, the junction contained 9 bases not matched to a gene. CDR3 DNA: TGTGCCAGCAGCCAAGATGTTCGGAGACTAGCGGTCTACAATGAGCAGTTCTTC. This sequence encodes CASSQDVRRLAVYNEQFF.